These 7 T cell receptor beta chains came from one sample sequenced in a study of breast tumors, draining lymph nodes, adjacent tissues. Samples came from axillary lymph nodes draining the breast cancer. TCRdb reanalysed the multiplex PCR reads using MiXCR and keeps one entry per CDR3 protein. The sample holds approximately 130,000 distinct CDR3 sequences, about a fifth seen once. Sequencing was performed on axillary lymph node tissue. The receptors here all came from a female donor with breast cancer. Some clones in this sample may be carry-over from other donors' samples.

V is TRBV7-2 and J is TRBJ2-3; 10 positions match TRBD1. Trimming took 3 bases from V and 3 from J; bases not matched to a gene: 6. This CDR3 spans 16 amino acids. CDR1 is SGHTA and CDR2 is FQGNSA in the germline V gene. This CDR3 is CASSLGQGLRTDTQYF. CDR3 bases: TGTGCCAGCAGCTTGGGACAGGGGCTAAGGACAGATACGCAGTATTTT.

Comment on this clonotype: One end of the junction varies from germline; a read error may be responsible. The chain employs TRBV27 and TRBJ2-1; 10 nucleotides match TRBD1. The germline V gene encodes CDR1 MNHEY and CDR2 SMNVEV (reference sequence). CDR3 length: 16 amino acids. The CDR3 region is CATSTPGQGRDNEQFF. CDR3 DNA sequence: TGTGCCACCAGTACGCCGGGACAGGGGAGGGACAATGAGCAGTTCTTC.

Turning to this clonotype: A much more abundant neighbour one base away suggests this may be a read error. The V and J genes are TRBV11-2 and TRBJ2-7, with TRBD1 as a possible D gene (6 bases). V lost 1 base, J lost 8 bases, and 15 bases lay in between. This CDR3 has 14 amino acids. Germline V lookup: CDR1 SGHAT, CDR2 FQNNGV. The CDR3 here is CASSLAFATGKQYF. CDR3 coding DNA: TGTGCCAGCAGCTTAGCTTTTGCGACAGGAAAGCAGTACTTC.

This clonotype was counted at least ten times. The gene calls are TRBV4-3 and TRBJ2-7; TRBD1 matches at 9 bases. Germline V gene lookup returns CDR1 LGHNA and CDR2 YSLEER. J lost 6 bases, V lost 0 bases, and 9 bases had no gene match. This CDR3 has 16 amino acids. The CDR3 nucleotides are TGCGCCAGCAGCCAAGACCCGCTGGGACAGGGATCCGAGCAGTACTTC. This gives the protein CASSQDPLGQGSEQYF.

This clonotype was seen many times. The CDR3 DNA follows: TGCAGTGCTAGTTTGGGGCGGGAGACCCAGTACTTC. Translating it yields CSASLGRETQYF. The chain is built from TRBV20-1 and TRBJ2-5, with D possibly matching TRBD1 (5 bases). This CDR3 spans 12 amino acids. Deletions cut 3 bases from V and 5 bases from J, with 10 bases between. Germline-derived CDR1 and CDR2 are DFQATT and SNEGSKA (reference sequence).

There are many counts of this clonotype. The chain joins TRBV19 to TRBJ2-2, with 8 nucleotides matching TRBD1. Germline loops: CDR1 LNHDA, CDR2 SQIVND (reference sequence). Trimming took 6 bases from V and 4 from J; bases not matched to a gene: 10. This CDR3 spans 16 amino acids. CDR3 amino acids: CASRGSDRGSTGELFF. CDR3 coding DNA: TGTGCCAGTAGGGGGTCCGACAGGGGTAGCACCGGGGAGCTGTTTTTT.

This clonotype was counted ten times or more. This chain links TRBV29-1 with TRBJ1-4, with 7 bases that match TRBD1. The CDR3 spans 13 residues. Losses at the gene ends were 4 bases for V and 4 bases for J; bases not matched to a gene: 3. The germline V gene encodes CDR1 SQVTM and CDR2 ANQGSEA. In DNA form, the CDR3 reads TGCAGCGTTGGGCAGGGGGTTAATGAAAAACTGTTTTTT. As protein: CSVGQGVNEKLFF.